This T cell receptor beta chain was captured in a study of blood T cell repertoires in COVID-19. Looking at the study overall: Collection of acute and convalescent COVID-19 samples took place in the United States, Italy and Spain. T cells, B-cell-depleted T cells, or PBMCs supplied cDNA or gDNA.

In the source study's methods: Reference gene primer amplification gave nucleated cell count estimates. Only in-frame clones appear in the TCRdb table, and some are missing; sequencing was by immunoSEQ multiplex PCR. D and trimming come from the DNA, and the V and J calls and clone size come from that table. The table has fewer than 200,000 clones, about four fifths seen once; the top ten hold about 7%. The V end lost 3 bases, the J end lost 5 bases, and 11 bases lay between the germline ends. CDR3 length: 13 amino acids. Germline CDR1 LGHDT, CDR2 YNNKEL (reference sequence). The sequencing sample was made of peripheral blood. This receptor was obtained from a human donor in a cohort sampled during active COVID-19. The rearrangement uses TRBV3-1 (or the pseudogene TRBV3-2) and TRBJ2-7; D might be TRBD1 (6 bases). CDR3 amino acids: CASSQSNRDEQYF. The CDR3 DNA reads as TGTGCCAGCAGCCAGAGTAACAGGGACGAGCAGTACTTC.